These 30 T cell receptor beta chains came from one sample sequenced in a study of cytomegalovirus exposure and HLA in healthy donors (TCRdb year 2017). The library was generated by the immunoSEQ multiplex PCR assay. For the multiplex PCR, a mixture combining 60 forward primers for TCR Vbeta segments and 13 reverse primers for TCR Jbeta segments was used. The immuneACCESS repertoire file appears here via TCRdb, limited to in-frame rearrangements. These files lack a portion of the clones; in checked studies, under half of the deficit traces to unresolved V genes, and the cause of the others is not known. The sample yields 250,000 to 350,000 clones; 80% were counted once. The top ten clonotypes cover less than 0.4% of the sample. The sample was PBMCs. Receptors originate from a girl aged 2 to 9 in good health and CMV-seronegative.

CDR3 protein: CASSPSGVRTEAFF. DNA for the CDR3: TGTGCCAGCAGCCCCTCAGGGGTAAGGACTGAAGCTTTCTTT. The chain uses TRBV5-6 and TRBJ1-1; a weak D match, TRBD1 (6 bases). Trimming took off 4 bases at V and 5 bases at J, with 15 bases between the two ends. The CDR3 totals 14 residues. CDR1 is SGHDT, CDR2 YYEEEE, per germline. The whole variable domain, filled in from reference TRBV5-6 and TRBJ1-1, reads DAGVTQSPTHLIKTRGQQVTLRCSPKSGHDTVSWYQQALGQGPQFIFQYYEEEERQRGNFPDRFSGHQFPNYSSELNVNALLLGDSALYLCASSPSGVRTEAFFGQGTRLTVV.

The chain links TRBV5-4 to TRBJ2-6; TRBD1 matches at 7 bases. Germline assignment: CDR1 SGHNT and CDR2 YYREEE (reference sequence). This CDR3 is built from 14 residues. Trimming at V came to 0 bases and at J to 11 bases, leaving 5 bases not matched to a gene. CDR3 sequence: CASSLGEQGHVLTF. The CDR3 DNA is TGTGCCAGCAGCTTGGGAGAACAGGGGCACGTCCTGACTTTC.

The chain recombines TRBV6-5 with TRBJ2-1; unclear D gene. There are 14 residues in the CDR3. Trimming shortened V by 1 base and J by 7 bases, and 11 bases separated the two germline ends. CDR1 is MNHEY and CDR2 is SVGAGI in the germline V gene. The CDR3 coding sequence is TGTGCCAGCAGTTACTTATTGGGCCCAAATGAGCAGTTCTTC. It encodes CASSYLLGPNEQFF.

This clone was found a few times. The V and J genes are TRBV28 and TRBJ2-7; 8 positions agree with TRBD2. This CDR3 is 14 amino acids long. Germline trimming cut 5 bases from V and 9 bases from J; bases unmatched to any gene: 12. Germline V gene data show CDR1 as MDHEN and CDR2 as SYDVKM. In DNA form, the CDR3 reads TGTGCCAGCAGTAGCGGGGGAGCTATGGGCGGGCAGTACTTC. This sequence encodes CASSSGGAMGGQYF.

The chain recombines TRBV4-1 with TRBJ2-5, with TRBD2 identical over 12 bases. The CDR3 is made up of 19 amino acids. V was clipped by 2 bases and J by 4 bases; unmatched bases: 14. Germline V gene data show CDR1 as MGHRA and CDR2 as YSYEKL. The CDR3 DNA follows: TGCGCCAGCAGCCAACTCGGGACTAGCGGGTTGGGGACCCGAGAGACCCAGTACTTC. Protein: CASSQLGTSGLGTRETQYF.

V usage is TRBV6-5 and J usage is TRBJ1-6; maybe TRBD1 (6 bases). V was clipped by 5 bases and J by 4 bases, with 9 bases between them. The germline V gene has CDR1 MNHEY and CDR2 SVGAGI. The CDR3 consists of 14 residues. The chain's CDR3 is CASSPQGYNSPLHF. In DNA form, the CDR3 reads TGTGCCAGCAGTCCACAGGGTTATAATTCACCCCTCCACTTT.

The chain couples TRBV1 to TRBJ2-3; TRBD1 is the table's D call, not checked against the DNA. TRBV1 is listed as a pseudogene. The CDR3 length is 18 residues. CDR3 nucleotide sequence: TGCACCAGCAGCCGGCGACAGGCGGTGTTTCTTTCCACAGATACGCAGTATTTT. This codes for CTSSRRQAVFLSTDTQYF.

This clone has just one count. This chain joins TRBV10-2 and TRBJ2-1, with TRBD2 matching 7 bases. CDR1 and CDR2 from the germline V gene are WSHSY and SAAADI. J was trimmed by 4 bases and V by 3 bases; bases with no gene match: 6. The CDR3 length is 15 residues. The CDR3 sequence: CASSEGRGLYNEQFF. The CDR3 DNA reads as TGCGCCAGCAGTGAAGGGAGGGGACTTTACAATGAGCAGTTCTTC.

V gene TRBV28 combines with J gene TRBJ2-7; 16 positions match TRBD2. The CDR3 totals 15 residues. CDR1 MDHEN and CDR2 SYDVKM come from the germline V gene. V was clipped by 8 bases and J by 2 bases; unmatched bases: 3. The CDR3: CASGTSGRGPYEQYF. In nucleotides, the CDR3 is TGTGCCAGCGGGACTAGCGGGAGGGGTCCCTACGAGCAGTACTTC.

The J gene is TRBJ2-1, the V gene TRBV19; no clear D. The CDR3 extends over 16 amino acids. CDR1 LNHDA and CDR2 SQIVND come from the germline V gene (reference sequence). V dropped 5 bases and J dropped 3 bases, with 17 bases sitting between them. CDR3 coding DNA: TGTGCCAGTAGTGTAGGTCGTGCAGTGATCTACAATGAGCAGTTCTTC. Translated: CASSVGRAVIYNEQFF.

The chain has TRBV6-1 and TRBJ2-3; 7 bases match TRBD1. Germline V lookup: CDR1 MNHNS, CDR2 SASEGT. With V trimmed by 4 bases and J by 3 bases, 10 bases remained unmatched. The CDR3 consists of 16 residues. CDR3 sequence (DNA): TGTGCCAGCAGTGTTCAGGCAGGGGGATTGACAGATACGCAGTATTTT. Protein: CASSVQAGGLTDTQYF.

The gene calls are TRBV28 and TRBJ1-4; D perhaps matches TRBD1 (6 bases). Trimming stripped 3 bases from V and 8 bases from J, with 10 bases between. Germline loops: CDR1 MDHEN, CDR2 SYDVKM. This CDR3 contains 13 residues. The CDR3 nucleotides read TGTGCCAGCAGTTTGAACAGGGTGGAAAAACTGTTTTTT. Protein product: CASSLNRVEKLFF.

This clone was picked up one time. The chain is built from TRBV27 and TRBJ2-7; weak D call: TRBD1 (5 bases). Trimming removed 8 bases at V and 8 bases at J, with 16 bases between. This CDR3 has 12 residues. Germline-derived CDR1 and CDR2 are MNHEY and SMNVEV (reference sequence). Written as DNA, the CDR3 is TGTGCCAGCTCGCACTTGAAGGGGCAGCAGTACTTC. The encoded protein is CASSHLKGQQYF.

The chain carries TRBV28 and TRBJ2-7; 12 bases align to TRBD1. Germline V lookup: CDR1 MDHEN, CDR2 SYDVKM. The J segment lost 4 bases and the V segment lost 7 bases, leaving 5 bases of the junction unmatched. The CDR3 sequence is 14 residues long. In DNA, the CDR3 is TGTGCCAGCACTCGGGACAGGGGGCGGTACGAGCAGTACTTC. Its translation is CASTRDRGRYEQYF.

The genes are TRBV2 and TRBJ2-3; no clear D. V lost 0 bases and J lost 2, with 3 bases in between. CDR1 is SNHLY, CDR2 FYNNEI, per germline. The CDR3 sequence is 13 residues long. The chain's CDR3 is CASSEAYTDTQYF. CDR3 bases: TGTGCCAGCAGTGAAGCCTACACAGATACGCAGTATTTT.

The gene calls are TRBV19 and TRBJ1-5; D not certain. The CDR3 covers 15 residues. Germline CDR1 LNHDA, CDR2 SQIVND (reference sequence). V was cut by 6 bases and J by 7 bases, with 19 bases left in between. CDR3 bases: TGTGCCAGTAGCTCAACCCCGAGCGCGAGGCAGCCCCAGCATTTT. Protein: CASSSTPSARQPQHF.

V usage is TRBV28 and J usage is TRBJ1-2, with a possible D match to TRBD1 (5 bases). The CDR3 contains 14 residues. Germline lookup yields CDR1 MDHEN and CDR2 SYDVKM. Trimming stripped 3 bases from V and 6 bases from J, with 14 bases between. CDR3 coding DNA: TGTGCCAGCAGTTTTTCGGCAGGGTCCGATGGCTACACCTTC. This sequence encodes CASSFSAGSDGYTF.

The chain links TRBV27 to TRBJ2-1; D is possibly TRBD2 (6 bases). There are 18 residues in the CDR3. Germline assignment: CDR1 MNHEY and CDR2 SMNVEV (reference sequence). Trimming removed 4 bases at V and 3 bases at J, with 22 bases between. In nucleotides, the CDR3 is TGTGCCAGCAGTTCCCGGTTGGGAGGCCGGGATCTCTACAATGAGCAGTTCTTC. This codes for CASSSRLGGRDLYNEQFF.

V gene TRBV30 combines with J gene TRBJ1-5, with D possibly TRBD1 on 5 matching bases. CDR1 GTSNPN and CDR2 SVGIG come from the germline V gene (reference sequence). CDR3 length equals 17 residues. Trimming took off 0 bases at V and 4 bases at J, with 19 bases between the two ends. This chain's CDR3 is CAWSVHADRQPNQPQHF. The CDR3 DNA reads as TGTGCCTGGAGTGTACACGCGGACCGACAGCCAAATCAGCCCCAGCATTTT.

This clone came up a few times. This chain joins TRBV4-1 and TRBJ2-3; maybe TRBD1 (5 bases). Germline CDR1 MGHRA, CDR2 YSYEKL. Trimming stripped 0 bases from V and 3 bases from J, with 13 bases between. The CDR3 sequence is 16 residues long. The CDR3 DNA follows: TGCGCCAGCAGCCAAGAACGACAGTGGGTAACAGATACGCAGTATTTT. Translation gives CASSQERQWVTDTQYF.

The chain carries TRBV5-6 and TRBJ2-1; TRBD2 might be the D (7 bases). CDR3 length: 16 residues. The ends were cut back, 2 bases at V and 1 base at J, with 13 bases in the middle. Germline CDR1 is SGHDT and CDR2 is YYEEEE. CDR3 in amino acids: CASSFVEGGSYNEQFF. The CDR3 nucleotides read TGTGCCAGCAGCTTCGTGGAGGGGGGGTCCTACAATGAGCAGTTCTTC. Full variable domain (remainder filled in from reference TRBV5-6 and TRBJ2-1): DAGVTQSPTHLIKTRGQQVTLRCSPKSGHDTVSWYQQALGQGPQFIFQYYEEEERQRGNFPDRFSGHQFPNYSSELNVNALLLGDSALYLCASSFVEGGSYNEQFFGPGTRLTVL.

V and J are TRBV4-1 and TRBJ1-2; D is perhaps TRBD1 (6 bases). The CDR3 loop spans 16 amino acids. Germline assignment: CDR1 MGHRA and CDR2 YSYEKL. Trimming left V 0 bases short and J 5 bases short, with 16 bases between. CDR3 in amino acids: CASSQERGTPSYGYTF. The CDR3 DNA is TGCGCCAGCAGCCAAGAGAGAGGGACACCATCGTATGGCTACACCTTC.

This clone has just one count. V usage is TRBV19 and J usage is TRBJ2-7; D is perhaps TRBD2 (5 bases). This CDR3 spans 14 amino acids. Trimming shortened V by 5 bases and J by 6 bases, and 17 bases separated the two germline ends. Germline V lookup: CDR1 LNHDA, CDR2 SQIVND (reference sequence). The CDR3 DNA follows: TGTGCCAGTAGTCCCTGGGGTCTAGCTAGCGAGCAGTACTTC. This gives the protein CASSPWGLASEQYF.

The chain has TRBV27 and TRBJ2-3; TRBD2 aligns across 11 bases. CDR3 size: 19 residues. CDR1 is MNHEY, CDR2 SMNVEV, per germline (reference sequence). The V and J ends lost 3 bases and 0 bases, in that order; junction bases with no gene match: 11. CDR3 DNA sequence: TGTGCCAGCAGTTTGGTCGCTAGCGGGAGGTTTCGAAGCACAGATACGCAGTATTTT. Translating it yields CASSLVASGRFRSTDTQYF.

This chain uses TRBV27 with TRBJ1-2, with unresolved D. This CDR3 is built from 15 residues. CDR1 is MNHEY, CDR2 SMNVEV, per germline (reference sequence). The V gene lost 0 bases and the J gene lost 8 bases, with 16 bases spanning the gap. CDR3: CASSLSSLAGGGYTF. The CDR3 nucleotides are TGTGCCAGCAGTTTATCGAGTTTGGCAGGTGGGGGCTACACCTTC.

V gene TRBV6-6 combines with J gene TRBJ2-1; 10 nucleotides match TRBD2. V lost 8 bases to trimming and J lost 4 bases; unmatched junction nucleotides: 8. Germline V gene lookup returns CDR1 MNHNY and CDR2 SVGAGI (reference sequence). The CDR3 is 15 amino acids. The CDR3 DNA sequence: TGTGCCAGCGCATCCGGGACTAGCGATTACAATGAGCAGTTCTTC. Its protein product is CASASGTSDYNEQFF.

V usage is TRBV13 and J usage is TRBJ2-1; tentative D call: TRBD2 (6 bases). The V end lost 0 bases, the J end lost 0 bases, and 9 bases lay between the germline ends. Germline loops: CDR1 PRHDT, CDR2 FYEKMQ (reference sequence). This CDR3 is built from 16 residues. The CDR3, as DNA: TGTGCCAGCAGCTTAGGTGCGGGGAGCTCCTACAATGAGCAGTTCTTC. Amino acid sequence: CASSLGAGSSYNEQFF. The full variable domain, rest sourced from reference TRBV13 and TRBJ2-1, is AAGVIQSPRHLIKEKRETATLKCYPIPRHDTVYWYQQGPGQDPQFLISFYEKMQSDKGSIPDRFSAQQFSDYHSELNMSSLELGDSALYFCASSLGAGSSYNEQFFGPGTRLTVL.

This clone showed up just once. The chain uses TRBV12-2 and TRBJ1-5; TRBD1 reflects the table's D call only, with no check against the DNA. TRBV12-2 is listed as a pseudogene. The CDR3 sequence is 14 residues long. The CDR3 nucleotides read TGTGCAAGTCGCACACGACAGAGGTTGAGGCCCCAGCATTTT. It encodes CASRTRQRLRPQHF.

The chain carries TRBV7-2 and TRBJ2-7; 9 nucleotides align to TRBD2. The V gene's germline CDR1 is SGHTA and CDR2 FQGNSA. J lost 1 base, V lost 5 bases, and 9 bases had no gene match. The CDR3 is 16 amino acids. The CDR3 spells CASSRSASGESYEQYF. The DNA for the CDR3 is TGTGCCAGCAGCAGAAGTGCTAGCGGGGAATCCTACGAGCAGTACTTC. The full variable domain, completed using reference TRBV7-2 and TRBJ2-7, is GAGVSQSPSNKVTEKGKDVELRCDPISGHTALYWYRQSLGQGLEFLIYFQGNSAPDKSGLPSDRFSAERTGGSVSTLTIQRTQQEDSAVYLCASSRSASGESYEQYFGPGTRLTVT.

This chain links TRBV7-9 with TRBJ2-5; 9 nucleotides align to TRBD1. J was trimmed by 0 bases and V by 10 bases; bases with no gene match: 6. The CDR3 has 14 residues. CDR1 is SEHNR, CDR2 FQNEAQ, per germline (reference sequence). The CDR3 nucleotides are TGTGCCACCTGGGGGACAGGGAACCAAGAGACCCAGTACTTC. Its translation is CATWGTGNQETQYF. Full variable domain (remainder filled in from reference TRBV7-9 and TRBJ2-5): DTGVSQNPRHKITKRGQNVTFRCDPISEHNRLYWYRQTLGQGPEFLTYFQNEAQLEKSRLLSDRFSAERPKGSFSTLEIQRTEQGDSAMYLCATWGTGNQETQYFGPGTRLLVL.